The next 17 T cell receptor beta chains were all read from a single sample in a study of glioma-infiltrating T cells. TCR alpha and beta CDR3 regions were amplified from RNA using iRepertoire nested multiplex PCR. TCRdb called the multiplex PCR reads again in MiXCR, with one record for every CDR3 protein. This sample has some 130,000 distinct CDR3 sequences, with around 23% found just once. Sequencing used glioma tissue, nonneoplastic brain tissue, or PBMCs (not recorded which). These receptors all come from a human donor with low-grade glioma or glioblastoma, undergoing nonglioma brain surgery, or in good health (not recorded which).

A word on this clonotype: The junction departs from the called germline gene at one end, perhaps through a read error. In DNA, the CDR3 is TGTGGCAGCAGTCCCCAGACAGGGCTGTTCTTC. Translating it yields CGSSPQTGLFF. The chain joins TRBV3-1 to TRBJ2-1; 7 positions agree with TRBD1. The CDR3 contains 11 residues. Germline V gene data show CDR1 as LGHDT and CDR2 as YNNKEL (reference sequence).

The chain is built from TRBV15 and TRBJ1-4; D unclear. The CDR3 spans 17 residues. The germline gives CDR1 LNHNV, CDR2 YYDKDF (reference sequence). Trimming removed 3 bases at V and 4 bases at J, with 18 bases between. The CDR3, as DNA: TGTGCCACCAGCAGCGAGGAAGGCAAAATCTTTAATGAAAAACTGTTTTTT. Translating gives CATSSEEGKIFNEKLFF.

This clonotype was counted a few times. The rearrangement joins TRBV11-2 to TRBJ2-1; D ambiguous. The CDR3 totals 15 residues. The V end was cut by 2 bases, the J end by 5 bases, with 13 bases between. The germline gives CDR1 SGHAT, CDR2 FQNNGV. CDR3 protein: CASSLMAAPHNEQFF. CDR3 coding DNA: TGTGCCAGCAGCTTAATGGCAGCTCCCCACAATGAGCAGTTCTTC.

This clonotype was counted many times. The V call is TRBV2, the J call TRBJ2-3; the D gene is possibly TRBD2 (5 bases). V lost 1 base, J lost 6 bases, and 11 bases lay in between. Looked up from germline, CDR1 is SNHLY and CDR2 is FYNNEI. There are 14 residues in the CDR3. This CDR3 is CASSEEEVMDTQYF. The CDR3 nucleotides are TGTGCCAGCAGTGAAGAGGAGGTAATGGATACGCAGTATTTT.

This clonotype was seen a few times. The rearrangement links TRBV2 to TRBJ2-1; D is possibly TRBD2 (6 bases). Germline V gene lookup returns CDR1 SNHLY and CDR2 FYNNEI. The CDR3 has 15 residues. The germline V and J ends were trimmed by 6 bases and 15 bases, with 27 bases remaining between them. Here the CDR3 reads CASSLLSTGTEGWFF. CDR3 sequence (DNA): TGTGCCAGCAGCCTTTTAAGCACCGGGACTGAGGGATGGTTCTTC.

At least ten counts were recorded for this clonotype. A read error may produce the germline difference seen at one junction end. The chain links TRBV7-7 to TRBJ2-5; D gene unclear. The germline CDR1 and CDR2 sequences are SSHAT and FNYEAQ (reference sequence). CDR3 size: 13 residues. The CDR3 sequence is CASSSWSKETQYF. In nucleotides, the CDR3 is TGTGCTAGCAGCTCCTGGTCCAAAGAGACCCAGTACTTC.

The chain joins TRBV9 to TRBJ1-5; 7 bases are a match to TRBD1. Trimming cost V 0 bases and J 2 bases; bases outside gene matches: 2. CDR3 length equals 15 residues. CDR1 SGDLS and CDR2 YYNGEE come from the germline V gene. The CDR3 sequence: CASSVGQGGNQPQHF. The CDR3 region has the DNA TGTGCCAGCAGCGTAGGACAGGGAGGCAATCAGCCCCAGCATTTT.

J is TRBJ2-3 and V is TRBV6-1; D perhaps matches TRBD2 (6 bases). This CDR3 contains 15 residues. V shed 6 bases and J shed 1 base, with 14 bases lying between them. The germline gives CDR1 MNHNS, CDR2 SASEGT. The DNA of the CDR3 is TGTGCCAGCAGGCCCGGGACTTCTCGCACAGATACGCAGTATTTT. Translation: CASRPGTSRTDTQYF.

With respect to this clonotype: Just one base apart from a much larger clone, this may be a read error. The J gene is TRBJ2-7, the V gene TRBV7-9; D remains ambiguous. The CDR3 has 14 amino acids. The germline CDR1 and CDR2 sequences are SEHNR and FQNEAQ (reference sequence). The CDR3 region is CASSRAASSYGQYV. CDR3 DNA sequence: TGTGCCAGCTCCCGAGCTGCGAGCTCCTACGGGCAGTACGTC.

This clonotype was observed a handful of times. The CDR3 sequence: CASSLGTGSLVGAFF. The DNA for the CDR3 is TGTGCCAGCAGCTTAGGGACAGGGTCCTTGGTTGGAGCTTTCTTT. The V gene is TRBV7-9, the J gene TRBJ1-1, with TRBD1 identical over 8 bases. The CDR3 has 15 amino acids. The trim removed 1 base at V and 10 bases at J, leaving 11 bases unmatched. Looked up from germline, CDR1 is SEHNR and CDR2 is FQNEAQ (reference sequence).

This clonotype was seen ten or more times. The chain is built from TRBV7-2 and TRBJ1-5; D ambiguous. The germline V gene encodes CDR1 SGHTA and CDR2 FQGNSA. Trimming took off 8 bases at V and 3 bases at J, with 11 bases between the two ends. This CDR3 comprises 13 residues. CDR3 sequence reads: CASVRGPNQPQHF. The CDR3 DNA sequence: TGTGCCAGCGTGAGAGGGCCCAATCAGCCCCAGCATTTT.

This clonotype appeared many times. V and J are TRBV2 and TRBJ1-5; D ambiguous. Trimming left V 2 bases short and J 5 bases short, with 7 bases between. CDR3 length: 13 amino acids. CDR1 SNHLY and CDR2 FYNNEI come from the germline V gene. The CDR3 reads CASSESRDQPQHF. CDR3 in DNA: TGTGCCAGCAGTGAAAGTAGGGATCAGCCCCAGCATTTT.

The table lists this clonotype with many counts. The chain recombines TRBV6-1 with TRBJ2-5, with TRBD2 matching 10 bases. The CDR3 length is 13 residues. Germline CDR1 MNHNS, CDR2 SASEGT. V shed 6 bases, J shed 12 bases, and the junction held 10 bases outside the gene matches. The CDR3 bases are TGTGCCAGCAGCCCGGGACTAGCGATTTCCGAGTACTTC. Amino acid sequence: CASSPGLAISEYF.

Details on this clonotype: It may be a read error: a sequence one base away is much more abundant. The chain joins TRBV28 to TRBJ1-6; a weak D match, TRBD1 (5 bases). Germline V gene sequence: CDR1 MDHEN, CDR2 SYDVKM. Deletions cut 8 bases from V and 3 bases from J, with 17 bases between. This CDR3 comprises 16 residues. In DNA form, the CDR3 reads TGTGCCAGCGGTTCCGGTGGGGCAGGCTATAATTCACCCCTCCACTTT. This encodes CASGSGGAGYNSPLHF.

This clonotype appeared a few times. This chain links TRBV3-1 with TRBJ1-1; possibly TRBD1 for D (5 bases). The CDR3 is made up of 13 amino acids. Trimming took 7 bases from V and 7 from J, leaving 16 bases between them. Germline assignment: CDR1 LGHDT and CDR2 YNNKEL (reference sequence). CDR3 DNA: TGTGCCAGCACCCCCGGGTGGGGGTTTGAAGCTTTCTTT. As protein: CASTPGWGFEAFF.

This clonotype was observed a handful of times. This chain links TRBV4-2 with TRBJ1-4; perhaps TRBD1 as D (6 bases). The CDR3 runs 14 residues. Germline V CDR1 and CDR2: LGHNA, YNFKEQ. V was shortened by 2 bases and J by 8 bases, with 12 bases between the two germline ends. Written as DNA, the CDR3 is TGTGCCAGCAGCCAACAAGGGGGTGAGGAAAAACTGTTTTTT. Translation: CASSQQGGEEKLFF.

This clonotype was seen only a few times. CDR3 bases: TGTGCCAGCATCGATAATAGGGGCTCGGGCTACAATGAGCAGTTCTTC. It translates to CASIDNRGSGYNEQFF. This chain uses TRBV12-3 or TRBV12-4 with TRBJ2-1; possible D gene TRBD1, 5 bases. V gave up 7 bases and J gave up 3 bases, with 19 bases separating them. The CDR3 extends over 16 amino acids.